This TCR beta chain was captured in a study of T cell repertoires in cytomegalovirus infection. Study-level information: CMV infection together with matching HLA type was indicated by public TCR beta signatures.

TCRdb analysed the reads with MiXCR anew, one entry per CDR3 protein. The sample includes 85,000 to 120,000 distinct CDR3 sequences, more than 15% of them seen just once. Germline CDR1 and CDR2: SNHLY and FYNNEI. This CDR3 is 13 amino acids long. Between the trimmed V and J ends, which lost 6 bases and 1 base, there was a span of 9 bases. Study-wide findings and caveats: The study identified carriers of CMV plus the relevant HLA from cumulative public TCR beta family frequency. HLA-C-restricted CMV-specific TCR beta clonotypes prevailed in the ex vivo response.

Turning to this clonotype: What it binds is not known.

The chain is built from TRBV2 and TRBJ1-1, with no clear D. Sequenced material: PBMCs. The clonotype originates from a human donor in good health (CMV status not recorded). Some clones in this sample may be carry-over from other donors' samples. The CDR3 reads CASRKEENTEAFF. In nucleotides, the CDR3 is TGTGCCAGCAGGAAAGAAGAGAACACTGAAGCTTTCTTT.